The present T cell receptor beta chain was sequenced within a study of blood T cell repertoires in COVID-19. Whole-study context: COVID-19 samples from acute and convalescent phases originated in the United States, Italy and Spain. The analysed material was cDNA or gDNA that came from T cells, B-cell-depleted T cells, or PBMCs.

Methods used by the authors: Counts of nucleated cells, estimated from reference gene primer amplification, were obtained. Repertoires were generated with immunoSEQ multiplex PCR, while TCRdb's copy carries only in-frame clones and drops some. V and J calls and clone size follow that table, whereas D and trimming were derived from the DNA. The table has under 150,000 clones, over 80% seen once. Germline assignment: CDR1 LNHDA and CDR2 SQIVND (reference sequence). The J segment lost 4 bases and the V segment lost 3 bases, leaving 8 bases of the junction unmatched. This CDR3 has 15 residues. The V and J genes are TRBV19 and TRBJ2-7; 8 bases map to TRBD1. The sample taken for sequencing was peripheral blood. This receptor was taken from a man aged 50-59 years with active COVID-19. CDR3 nucleotide sequence: TGTGCCAGTAGTATCTTTGGACAGGGCAGATACGAGCAGTACTTC. Translating gives CASSIFGQGRYEQYF.